These T cell receptor beta chains were read from a single sample in a study of shared clonotypes between healthy human individuals. Produced via immunoSEQ multiplex PCR; TCRdb's table is partial and in-frame only. The table shows some 530,000 clones, with over 70% occurring only once. The sample was PBMCs. The receptors stem from a woman in her thirties or forties in good health. Some clones in this sample may be carry-over from other donors' samples. CDR3s include the opening cysteine and the closing phenylalanine or tryptophan. Each record gives: J gene, V gene, CDR3 protein.

TRBJ2-3 TRBV5-4 CASSYEGGVGRTQYF
TRBJ2-3 TRBV6-5 CASSYSAPVDTQYF
TRBJ1-4 TRBV30 CAYTHSTTNEKLFF
TRBJ1-1 TRBV2 CASKTLENTEAFF
TRBJ1-2 TRBV6-1 CASSEGRGQDYGYTF
TRBJ2-7 TRBV5-4 CASSPGGTYEQYF
TRBJ2-1 TRBV9 CASSPGLAGNEQFF
TRBJ2-7 TRBV7-2 CASSLPEEGLLTYEQYF
TRBJ2-4 TRBV5-4 CASSPGTGGAKNIQYF
TRBJ2-5 TRBV7-9 CASSQTGGEETQYF
TRBJ2-2 TRBV27 CASKGVRNTGELFF